A selection of T cell receptor beta chains follows, all from one sample in a study of monozygotic twins with inflammatory bowel disease. One entry per CDR3 protein, without DNA, is what TCRdb gives after re-calling the 5' RACE reads. The ten most abundant clones cover about 2.3% of a sample with around 450,000 distinct CDR3 sequences. Sequenced input: blood. The receptors come from a human donor with ulcerative colitis or Crohn's disease, or a healthy co-twin of an affected twin (not recorded which). Each CDR3 is given with its conserved first and last residue.

CDR3 protein | J gene | V gene
CASSFWGDEQFF | TRBJ2-1 | TRBV5-1
CASTLGSGGRGEQFF | TRBJ2-1 | TRBV5-1
CASSSTGGIYGYTF | TRBJ1-2 | TRBV12-3/TRBV12-4
CASSSDGTGVLFF | TRBJ2-2 | TRBV12-3/TRBV12-4
CASNRIGGNTEAFF | TRBJ1-1 | TRBV27
CASGQGTVSYEQYF | TRBJ2-7 | TRBV5-1
CASTGLALNEQFF | TRBJ2-1 | TRBV18
CASSLSGRGETQYF | TRBJ2-5 | TRBV5-4
CASSPGEGRNAGELFF | TRBJ2-2 | TRBV3-1
CASSPGQGARNEQYF | TRBJ2-7 | TRBV2
CASKVAGGRETQYF | TRBJ2-5 | TRBV28
CASATGGYEQYF | TRBJ2-7 | TRBV12-3/TRBV12-4
CASSPGAHNTGELFF | TRBJ2-2 | TRBV6-1
CASSHIGTSSYEQYF | TRBJ2-7 | TRBV13
CASSSHSSEQYF | TRBJ2-7 | TRBV19
CASSLAREGGYTF | TRBJ1-2 | TRBV7-9
CSATWGSGNTIYF | TRBJ1-3 | TRBV29-1
CASSQAEAGELFF | TRBJ2-2 | TRBV4-1
CASSPNVGRIVGETQYF | TRBJ2-5 | TRBV18
CASSYSRVPGNTIYF | TRBJ1-3 | TRBV6-5
CASSLGLAGGLGEQFF | TRBJ2-1 | TRBV5-1
CASSVGVSYEQYF | TRBJ2-7 | TRBV9
CAWSQLARETQYF | TRBJ2-5 | TRBV30
CSVSGRMNTEAFF | TRBJ1-1 | TRBV29-1
CASSLGPTSGATYNEQFF | TRBJ2-1 | TRBV5-1
CASSLGRTLNTEAFF | TRBJ1-1 | TRBV5-1
CSASRPENTGELFF | TRBJ2-2 | TRBV20-1
CSARDASGLTEDTQYF | TRBJ2-3 | TRBV20-1
CASSLEGTRNQPQHF | TRBJ1-5 | TRBV5-1
CAIGAGPLDNEQFF | TRBJ2-1 | TRBV10-3
CASSKRNGRRTDTQYF | TRBJ2-3 | TRBV21-1
CASSLLAGVEQYF | TRBJ2-7 | TRBV27
CASSESYMYQETQYF | TRBJ2-5 | TRBV7-2
CSARDGGRGTGELFF | TRBJ2-2 | TRBV20-1